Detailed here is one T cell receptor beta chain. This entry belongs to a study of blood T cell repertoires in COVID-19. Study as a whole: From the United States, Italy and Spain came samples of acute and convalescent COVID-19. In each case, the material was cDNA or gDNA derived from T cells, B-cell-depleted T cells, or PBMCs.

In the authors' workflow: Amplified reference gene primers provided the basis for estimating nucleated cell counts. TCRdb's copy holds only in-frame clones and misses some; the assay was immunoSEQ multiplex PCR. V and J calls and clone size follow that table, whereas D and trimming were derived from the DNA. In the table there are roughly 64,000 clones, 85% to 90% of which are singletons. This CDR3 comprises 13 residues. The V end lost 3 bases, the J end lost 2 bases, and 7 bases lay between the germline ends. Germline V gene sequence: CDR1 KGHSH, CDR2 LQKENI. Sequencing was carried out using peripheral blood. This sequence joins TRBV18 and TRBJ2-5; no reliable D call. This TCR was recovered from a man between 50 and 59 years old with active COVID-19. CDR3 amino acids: CASSPTQQETQYF. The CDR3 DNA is TGTGCCAGCTCACCTACGCAGCAAGAGACCCAGTACTTC.